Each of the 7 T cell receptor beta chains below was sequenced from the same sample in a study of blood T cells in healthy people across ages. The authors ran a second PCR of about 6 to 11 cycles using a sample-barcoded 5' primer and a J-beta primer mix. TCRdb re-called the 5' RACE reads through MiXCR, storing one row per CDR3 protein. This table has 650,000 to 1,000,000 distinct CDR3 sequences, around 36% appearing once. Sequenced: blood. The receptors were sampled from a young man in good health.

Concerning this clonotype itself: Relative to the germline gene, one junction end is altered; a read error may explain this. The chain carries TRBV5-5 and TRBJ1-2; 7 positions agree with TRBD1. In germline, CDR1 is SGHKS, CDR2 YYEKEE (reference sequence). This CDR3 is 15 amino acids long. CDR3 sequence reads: CDSSINPTGQGGYTF. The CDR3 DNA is TGTGACAGCAGCATCAATCCGACAGGGCAAGGGGGCTACACCTTC.

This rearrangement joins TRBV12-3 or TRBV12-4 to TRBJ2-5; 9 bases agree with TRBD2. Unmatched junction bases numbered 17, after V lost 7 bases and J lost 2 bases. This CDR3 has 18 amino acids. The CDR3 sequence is CASTPMGAREGLQETQYF. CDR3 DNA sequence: TGTGCCAGCACCCCGATGGGGGCGCGGGAGGGCCTTCAAGAGACCCAGTACTTC.

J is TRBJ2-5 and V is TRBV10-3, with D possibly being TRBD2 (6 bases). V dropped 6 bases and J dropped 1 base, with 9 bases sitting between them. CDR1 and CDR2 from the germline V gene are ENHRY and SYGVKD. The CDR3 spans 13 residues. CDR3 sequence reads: CAISRLVQETQYF. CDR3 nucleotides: TGTGCCATCAGCAGACTAGTCCAAGAGACCCAGTACTTC.

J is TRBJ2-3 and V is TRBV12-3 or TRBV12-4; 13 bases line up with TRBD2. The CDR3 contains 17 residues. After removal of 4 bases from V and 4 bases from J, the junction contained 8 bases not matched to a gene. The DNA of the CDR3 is TGTGCCAGCAGTTCGTCAGGACTAGCGGGGGTGGCAGATACGCAGTATTTT. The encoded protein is CASSSSGLAGVADTQYF.

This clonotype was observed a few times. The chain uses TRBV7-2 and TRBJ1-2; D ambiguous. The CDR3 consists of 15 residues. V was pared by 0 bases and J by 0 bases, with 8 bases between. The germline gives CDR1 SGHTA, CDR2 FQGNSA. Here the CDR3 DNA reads TGTGCCAGCAGCTTAGCGCAAAGGGCTAACTATGGCTACACCTTC. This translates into CASSLAQRANYGYTF.

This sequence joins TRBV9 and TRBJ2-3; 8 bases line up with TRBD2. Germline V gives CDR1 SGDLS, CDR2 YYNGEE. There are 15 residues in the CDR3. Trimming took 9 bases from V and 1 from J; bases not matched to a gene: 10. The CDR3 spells CATSMSSGGTDTQYF. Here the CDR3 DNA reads TGTGCCACCTCAATGAGTAGCGGGGGCACAGATACGCAGTATTTT.

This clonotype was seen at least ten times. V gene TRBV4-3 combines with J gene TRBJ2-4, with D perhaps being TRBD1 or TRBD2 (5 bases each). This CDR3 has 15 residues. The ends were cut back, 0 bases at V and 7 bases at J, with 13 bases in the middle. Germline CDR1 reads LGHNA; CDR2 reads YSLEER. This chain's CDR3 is CASSQDIGDGNIQYF. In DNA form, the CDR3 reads TGCGCCAGCAGCCAAGATATCGGGGACGGGAACATTCAGTACTTC.